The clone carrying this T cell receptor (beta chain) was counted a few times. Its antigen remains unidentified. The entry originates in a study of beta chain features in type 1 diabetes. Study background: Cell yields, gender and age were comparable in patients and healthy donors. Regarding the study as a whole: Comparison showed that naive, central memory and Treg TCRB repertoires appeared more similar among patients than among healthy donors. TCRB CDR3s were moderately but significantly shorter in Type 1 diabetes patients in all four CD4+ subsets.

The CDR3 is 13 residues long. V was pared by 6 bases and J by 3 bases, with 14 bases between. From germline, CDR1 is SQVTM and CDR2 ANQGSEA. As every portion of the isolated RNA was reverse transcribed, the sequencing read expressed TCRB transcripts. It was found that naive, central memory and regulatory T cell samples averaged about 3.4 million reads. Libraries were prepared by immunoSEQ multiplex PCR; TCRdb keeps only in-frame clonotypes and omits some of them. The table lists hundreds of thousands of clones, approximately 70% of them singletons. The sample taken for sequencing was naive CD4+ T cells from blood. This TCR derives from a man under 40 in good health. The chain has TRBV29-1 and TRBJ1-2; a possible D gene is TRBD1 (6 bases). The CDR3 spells CSVGRTVDYGYTF. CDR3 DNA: TGCAGCGTGGGACGGACAGTAGACTATGGCTACACCTTC.